The next 20 T cell receptor beta chains were all read from a single sample in a study of blood T cell repertoires in COVID-19 (dated by TCRdb to about 2020). Library creation used the immunoSEQ multiplex PCR assay. TCRdb carries this immuneACCESS record with in-frame sequences only. Its versions omit some clonotypes, under half of them owing to an unresolved V gene in the studies checked, with the rest unexplained. Recorded for this sample are roughly 64,000 clones; 78% of them occurred a single time. 14% of the sample goes to the ten largest clones. Sequencing was done on a sample of peripheral blood. The source of these receptors is a man in his 60s with COVID-19, enrolled during active disease.

J is TRBJ2-5 and V is TRBV28; D is possibly TRBD2 (5 bases). The germline gives CDR1 MDHEN, CDR2 SYDVKM. Between the trimmed V and J ends, which lost 3 bases and 5 bases, there was a span of 13 bases. The CDR3 covers 14 residues. In DNA form, the CDR3 reads TGTGCCAGCAGTTTGTCGGGGTCGAGGGAGACCCAGTACTTC. It codes for CASSLSGSRETQYF.

CDR3 loop: CASSPWSGGSYNEQFF. In nucleotides, the CDR3 is TGTGCCAGCAGTCCTTGGAGCGGAGGCTCCTACAATGAGCAGTTCTTC. V gene TRBV27 combines with J gene TRBJ2-1; maybe TRBD2 (5 bases). Per germline, CDR1 MNHEY and CDR2 SMNVEV (reference sequence). This CDR3 comprises 16 residues. V gave up 5 bases and J gave up 0 bases, with 14 bases separating them.

The V and J genes are TRBV7-2 and TRBJ2-1, with a tentative D call TRBD2 (5 bases). The CDR3 has 15 amino acids. Germline V gives CDR1 SGHTA, CDR2 FQGNSA. Trimming shortened V by 3 bases and J by 7 bases, and 16 bases separated the two germline ends. This CDR3 is CASSFSFGLGNEQFF. CDR3 nucleotides: TGTGCCAGCAGCTTCTCCTTCGGACTGGGGAATGAGCAGTTCTTC. Supplemented by reference TRBV7-2 and TRBJ2-1, the full variable domain reads GAGVSQSPSNKVTEKGKDVELRCDPISGHTALYWYRQSLGQGLEFLIYFQGNSAPDKSGLPSDRFSAERTGGSVSTLTIQRTQQEDSAVYLCASSFSFGLGNEQFFGPGTRLTVL.

V gene TRBV24-1 combines with J gene TRBJ2-1, with 10 bases lining up with TRBD1. The CDR3 totals 16 residues. Unmatched junction bases numbered 9, after V lost 3 bases and J lost 8 bases. From germline, CDR1 is KGHDR and CDR2 SFDVKD. CDR3 sequence reads: CATSDHPGQGWHEQFF. In nucleotides, the CDR3 is TGTGCCACCAGTGATCATCCGGGACAGGGGTGGCATGAGCAGTTCTTC.

The chain uses TRBV10-3 and TRBJ2-6; TRBD1 matches at 7 bases. Germline trimming cut 4 bases from V and 0 bases from J; bases unmatched to any gene: 9. CDR3 size: 18 residues. CDR1 is ENHRY and CDR2 is SYGVKD in the germline V gene. CDR3 DNA: TGTGCCATCAGTGTCCGGGACAGCGCACTCTCTGGGGCCAACGTCCTGACTTTC. Amino acid sequence: CAISVRDSALSGANVLTF.

The chain joins TRBV7-2 to TRBJ2-5; D uncertain. V dropped 3 bases and J dropped 5 bases, with 10 bases sitting between them. CDR1 SGHTA and CDR2 FQGNSA come from the germline V gene. CDR3 length equals 13 residues. CDR3 in amino acids: CASSFSSPETQYF. The CDR3 region has the DNA TGTGCCAGCAGCTTTTCTAGTCCGGAGACCCAGTACTTC.

The J gene is TRBJ2-7, the V gene TRBV4-1, with 7 bases identical to TRBD2. CDR1 and CDR2 from the germline V gene are MGHRA and YSYEKL. This CDR3 spans 19 amino acids. V was pared by 5 bases and J by 2 bases, with 21 bases of the junction left unmatched. In DNA, the CDR3 is TGCGCCAGCAGCTACGCGGCCCGGCGGGTGAGCGGGGCCCCCTACGAGCAGTACTTC. It specifies CASSYAARRVSGAPYEQYF.

The chain has TRBV7-9 and TRBJ1-5, with 7 bases that match TRBD1. The length of the CDR3 is 13 residues. Trimming at V came to 3 bases and at J to 7 bases, leaving 3 bases not matched to a gene. Looked up from germline, CDR1 is SEHNR and CDR2 is FQNEAQ (reference sequence). The CDR3 region has the DNA TGTGCCAGCAGCTTTGGAGGGGGCCAGCCCCAGCATTTT. Its translation: CASSFGGGQPQHF.

This chain links TRBV6-6 with TRBJ1-5; tentative D call: TRBD1 (6 bases). The CDR3 is 15 residues long. Deletions cut 5 bases from V and 0 bases from J, with 11 bases between. Germline-derived CDR1 and CDR2 are MNHNY and SVGAGI (reference sequence). CDR3 in DNA: TGTGCCAGCAGTCTTTACAGGGATAGCAATCAGCCCCAGCATTTT. Protein sequence: CASSLYRDSNQPQHF.

V gene TRBV6-1 combines with J gene TRBJ1-4, with D possibly TRBD1 on 5 matching bases. The CDR3 consists of 14 residues. Deletions cut 3 bases from V and 6 bases from J, with 11 bases between. Germline V gene lookup returns CDR1 MNHNS and CDR2 SASEGT. DNA of the CDR3: TGTGCCAGCAGTGATCCAGGGTTTCATGAAAAACTGTTTTTT. Its translation is CASSDPGFHEKLFF.

This sequence joins TRBV29-1 and TRBJ1-4; D call uncertain. The V end was cut by 4 bases, the J end by 5 bases, with 14 bases between. The CDR3 length is 14 residues. Germline assignment: CDR1 SQVTM and CDR2 ANQGSEA. For the CDR3, the DNA is TGCAGCGTTGCCCCTTCCCCCGGGAATGAAAAACTGTTTTTT. Its translation: CSVAPSPGNEKLFF.

The chain is built from TRBV11-3 and TRBJ1-2, with D uncertain. Trimming removed 5 bases at V and 0 bases at J, with 16 bases between. CDR1 is SGHNT and CDR2 is YENEEA in the germline V gene. This CDR3 region has 16 residues. The CDR3 bases are TGTGCCAGCAGCCCCGCCGGGAGACACACTAACTATGGCTACACCTTC. It specifies CASSPAGRHTNYGYTF.

This clone was seen more than once but under ten times. V is TRBV27 and J is TRBJ1-2; maybe TRBD1 (6 bases). The CDR3 is made up of 17 amino acids. Germline V gene lookup returns CDR1 MNHEY and CDR2 SMNVEV (reference sequence). V was trimmed by 4 bases and J by 4 bases, leaving 22 bases between them. The CDR3 region is CASSSQGFLRGRYGYTF. CDR3 nucleotide sequence: TGTGCCAGCAGTTCCCAAGGTTTCCTCAGGGGCCGCTATGGCTACACCTTC.

The V gene is TRBV27, the J gene TRBJ1-4; D may be TRBD1 (6 bases). V was trimmed by 5 bases and J by 8 bases, leaving 15 bases between them. CDR1 MNHEY and CDR2 SMNVEV come from the germline V gene (reference sequence). The CDR3 is 14 residues long. The CDR3: CASSPMGGREKLFF. The CDR3 coding sequence is TGTGCCAGCAGTCCGATGGGGGGGCGGGAAAAACTGTTTTTT.

V is TRBV25-1 and J is TRBJ1-1; D is unclear. V lost 4 bases and J lost 3, with 15 bases in between. Germline values: CDR1 MGHDK, CDR2 SYGVNS. This CDR3 is built from 15 residues. Here the CDR3 reads CASSAPAGRDTEAFF. CDR3 nucleotides: TGTGCCAGCAGTGCCCCGGCGGGTAGGGACACTGAAGCTTTCTTT.

The chain combines TRBV11-3 with TRBJ2-2, with D perhaps matching TRBD2 (6 bases). Per germline, CDR1 SGHNT and CDR2 YENEEA. The germline V and J ends were trimmed by 6 bases and 1 base, with 12 bases remaining between them. The CDR3 has 15 residues. CDR3 DNA: TGTGCCAGCAGGCCCCGGGAGCGGAACACCGGGGAGCTGTTTTTT. Protein: CASRPRERNTGELFF.

This clone was observed many times. At the DNA level, this CDR3 is encoded by other sequences in the same sample as well. The V call is TRBV11-2, the J call TRBJ1-5; no clear D gene. CDR3 length equals 13 residues. Trimming pared 0 bases from V and 4 bases from J, leaving 4 bases between. Germline CDR1 is SGHAT and CDR2 is FQNNGV. The CDR3 loop reads CASSLDRNQPQHF. CDR3 nucleotides: TGTGCCAGCAGCTTAGACAGGAATCAGCCCCAGCATTTT.

The chain combines TRBV30 with TRBJ2-7; 9 nucleotides align to TRBD1. The germline V gene has CDR1 GTSNPN and CDR2 SVGIG (reference sequence). The V segment lost 2 bases and the J segment 5 bases; nucleotides outside the gene matches: 7. This CDR3 contains 14 residues. The DNA for the CDR3 is TGTGCCTGGAGTTTTGGACAGGGGTTCCACGAGCAGTACTTC. This translates into CAWSFGQGFHEQYF.

This clone was seen a handful of times. The chain couples TRBV19 to TRBJ2-7; possible D gene TRBD1, 6 bases. V was cut by 9 bases and J by 2 bases, with 14 bases left in between. The CDR3 totals 13 residues. Germline V CDR1 and CDR2: LNHDA, SQIVND (reference sequence). The CDR3 region has the DNA TGTGCCAGGGTAAGACAGGCAGCCTACGAGCAGTACTTC. Translating gives CARVRQAAYEQYF.

J is TRBJ2-7 and V is TRBV5-6, with D perhaps matching TRBD2 (7 bases). CDR1 and CDR2 from the germline V gene are SGHDT and YYEEEE. Trimming took off 4 bases at V and 3 bases at J, with 11 bases between the two ends. This CDR3 has 13 residues. The CDR3 is CASSRGAGYEQYF. CDR3 bases: TGTGCCAGCAGCCGGGGGGCAGGCTACGAGCAGTACTTC.